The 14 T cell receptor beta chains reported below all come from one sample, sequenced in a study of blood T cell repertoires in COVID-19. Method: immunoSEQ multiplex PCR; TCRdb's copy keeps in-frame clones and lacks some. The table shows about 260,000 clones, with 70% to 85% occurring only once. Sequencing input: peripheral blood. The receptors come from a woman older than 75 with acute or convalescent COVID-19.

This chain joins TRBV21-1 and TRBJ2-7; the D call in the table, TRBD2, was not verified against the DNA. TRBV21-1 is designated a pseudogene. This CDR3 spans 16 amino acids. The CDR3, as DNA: TGTGCCAGCAGCAGTCCTATAAGGGGGGGGCTCCAAGAGCAGTACTTC. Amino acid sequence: CASSSPIRGGLQEQYF.

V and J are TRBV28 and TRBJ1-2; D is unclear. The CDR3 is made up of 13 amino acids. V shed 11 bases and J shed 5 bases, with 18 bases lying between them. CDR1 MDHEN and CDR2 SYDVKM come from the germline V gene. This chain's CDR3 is CAGSRGNRYGYTF. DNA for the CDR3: TGTGCCGGATCGCGAGGGAATCGGTATGGCTACACCTTC.

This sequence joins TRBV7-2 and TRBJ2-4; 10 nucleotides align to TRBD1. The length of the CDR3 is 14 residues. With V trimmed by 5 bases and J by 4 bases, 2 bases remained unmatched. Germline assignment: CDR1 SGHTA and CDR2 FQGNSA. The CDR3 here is CASSVDRGKNIQYF. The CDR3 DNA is TGTGCCAGCAGCGTGGACAGGGGGAAAAACATTCAGTACTTC. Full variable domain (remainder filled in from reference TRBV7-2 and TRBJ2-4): GAGVSQSPSNKVTEKGKDVELRCDPISGHTALYWYRQSLGQGLEFLIYFQGNSAPDKSGLPSDRFSAERTGGSVSTLTIQRTQQEDSAVYLCASSVDRGKNIQYFGAGTRLSVL.

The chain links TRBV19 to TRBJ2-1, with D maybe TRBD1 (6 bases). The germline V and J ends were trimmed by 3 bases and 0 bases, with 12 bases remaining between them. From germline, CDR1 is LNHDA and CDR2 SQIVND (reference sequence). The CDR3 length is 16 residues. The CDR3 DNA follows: TGTGCCAGTAGTATCCACAGGGCGAGCTCCTACAATGAGCAGTTCTTC. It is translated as CASSIHRASSYNEQFF.

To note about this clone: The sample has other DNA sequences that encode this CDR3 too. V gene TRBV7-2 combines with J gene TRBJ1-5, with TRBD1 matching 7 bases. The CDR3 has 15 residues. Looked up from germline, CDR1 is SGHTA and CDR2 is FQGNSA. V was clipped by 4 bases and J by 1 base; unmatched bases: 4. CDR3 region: CASSSRQGSNQPQHF. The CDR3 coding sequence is TGTGCCAGCAGCTCCCGACAGGGAAGCAATCAGCCCCAGCATTTT.

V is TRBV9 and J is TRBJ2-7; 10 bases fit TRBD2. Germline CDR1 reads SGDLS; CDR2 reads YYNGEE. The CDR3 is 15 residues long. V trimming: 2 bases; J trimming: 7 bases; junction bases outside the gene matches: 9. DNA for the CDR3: TGTGCCAGCAGCGTCACTAGCGGGGCCACGGGGGAGCAGTACTTC. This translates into CASSVTSGATGEQYF. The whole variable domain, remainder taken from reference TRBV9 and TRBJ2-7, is DSGVTQTPKHLITATGQRVTLRCSPRSGDLSVYWYQQSLDQGLQFLIQYYNGEERAKGNILERFSAQQFPDLHSELNLSSLELGDSALYFCASSVTSGATGEQYFGPGTRLTVT.

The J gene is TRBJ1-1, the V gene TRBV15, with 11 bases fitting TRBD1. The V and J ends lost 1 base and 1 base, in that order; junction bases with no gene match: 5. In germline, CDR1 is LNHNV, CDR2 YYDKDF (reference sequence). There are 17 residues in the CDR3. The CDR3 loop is CATSRAGQGARNTEAFF. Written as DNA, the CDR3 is TGTGCCACCAGCAGAGCAGGACAGGGGGCGCGGAACACTGAAGCTTTCTTT.

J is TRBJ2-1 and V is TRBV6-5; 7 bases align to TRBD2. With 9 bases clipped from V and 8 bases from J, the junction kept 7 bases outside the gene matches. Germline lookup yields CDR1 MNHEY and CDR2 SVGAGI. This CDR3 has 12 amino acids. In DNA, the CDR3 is TGTGCCAGTCGGACTAGAAGGGATGAGCAGTTCTTC. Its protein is CASRTRRDEQFF.

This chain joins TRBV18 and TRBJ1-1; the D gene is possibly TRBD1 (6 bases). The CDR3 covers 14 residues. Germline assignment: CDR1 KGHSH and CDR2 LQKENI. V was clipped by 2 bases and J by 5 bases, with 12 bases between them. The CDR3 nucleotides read TGTGCCAGCTCACCAGCCCCAGGGGATACTGAAGCTTTCTTT. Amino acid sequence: CASSPAPGDTEAFF.

The CDR3 region has the DNA TGTGCCACACGGACTTATAATGAAAAACTGTTTTTT. It encodes CATRTYNEKLFF. The genes are TRBV15 and TRBJ1-4, with D unclear. Germline assignment: CDR1 LNHNV and CDR2 YYDKDF (reference sequence). This CDR3 contains 12 residues. V was pared by 9 bases and J by 4 bases, with 9 bases between.

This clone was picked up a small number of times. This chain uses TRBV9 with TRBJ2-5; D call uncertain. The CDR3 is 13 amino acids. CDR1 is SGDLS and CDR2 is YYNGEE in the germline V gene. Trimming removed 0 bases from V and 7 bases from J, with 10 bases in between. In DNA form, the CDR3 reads TGTGCCAGCAGCGTAGACCTAGTGGGGACCCAGTACTTC. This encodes CASSVDLVGTQYF.

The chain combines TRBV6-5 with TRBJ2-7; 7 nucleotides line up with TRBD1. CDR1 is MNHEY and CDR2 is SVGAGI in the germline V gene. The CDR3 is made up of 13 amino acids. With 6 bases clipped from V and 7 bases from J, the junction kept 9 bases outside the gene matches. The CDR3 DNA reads TGTGCCAGCAGAAGGCAGGGGGTGCGGGAGCAGTACTTC. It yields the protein CASRRQGVREQYF.

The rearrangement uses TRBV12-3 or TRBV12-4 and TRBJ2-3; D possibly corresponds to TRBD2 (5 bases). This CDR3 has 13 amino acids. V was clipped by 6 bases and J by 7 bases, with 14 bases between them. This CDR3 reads CASSPGGGHTQYF. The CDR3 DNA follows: TGTGCCAGCAGCCCTGGCGGAGGACATACGCAGTATTTT.

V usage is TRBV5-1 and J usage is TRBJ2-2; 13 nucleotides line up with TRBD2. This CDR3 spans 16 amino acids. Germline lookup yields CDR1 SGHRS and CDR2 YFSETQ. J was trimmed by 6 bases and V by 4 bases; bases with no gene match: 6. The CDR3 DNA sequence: TGCGCCAGCAGCACCGGGACTAGCGGGATGTCCGGGGAGCTGTTTTTT. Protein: CASSTGTSGMSGELFF.